This T cell receptor beta chain originates from a study of cytomegalovirus exposure and HLA in healthy donors. Study-level information: HLA-typed donors contributed some 77 million unique TCRs, which were held in an early data release.

Unmatched junction bases numbered 2, after V lost 6 bases and J lost 6 bases. Germline CDR1 reads SQVTM; CDR2 reads ANQGSEA. CDR3 size: 11 residues. Comments on this clone: Other DNA sequences from this sample encode an identical CDR3 as well.

The PCR used 60 Vbeta and 13 Jbeta primers. TCRdb's copy holds only in-frame clones and misses some; the assay was immunoSEQ multiplex PCR. The sample includes about 200,000 clones, over 60% of them seen just once. The receptor's source is a man aged 40-50 years in good health and CMV-seronegative. This chain uses TRBV29-1 with TRBJ1-2, with 9 bases aligning to TRBD1. The specimen sequenced was PBMCs. CDR3 amino acids: CSVGQGNGYTF. Written as DNA, the CDR3 is TGCAGCGTCGGACAGGGGAATGGCTACACCTTC.